This T cell receptor (beta chain) was profiled in a study of metastatic and nonmetastatic thyroid tumors. Study summary: Repertoire data that came from the blood and tumor or nodule tissue of malignant and benign thyroid patients were compared. Notes on the study in general: It was reportedly found that TCR beta diversity was significantly higher in malignant thyroid tumors than in benign nodules, a difference seen in both blood and tumor samples.

Not a single patient had been given any form of treatment at any point before undergoing thyroid surgery. In the original analysis: The distant-metastasis classifier for papillary thyroid cancer was built from CDR3 differences across clinicopathological groups. With MiXCR, TCRdb called clones anew from the PCR reads. TCRdb's processing, not the authors', yielded these V and J calls. The data show approximately 7,800 clones, with around 30% seen just once and around 41% held by the top ten. By its share, this clone is medium-sized. Its antigen is unknown. CDR1 and CDR2 from the germline V gene are SGHTA and FQGNSA. Between the trimmed V and J ends, which lost 1 base and 4 bases, there was a span of 10 bases. This CDR3 contains 14 residues.

The sample taken for sequencing was tumor tissue. This receptor was obtained from a male donor with papillary thyroid cancer or a benign thyroid nodule (not recorded which). Some clones in this sample may be carry-over from other donors' samples. The chain combines TRBV7-2 with TRBJ1-2; no clear D. The CDR3 bases are TGTGCCAGCAGCTTAGGACGGACGGCCTATGGCTACACCTTC. This gives the protein CASSLGRTAYGYTF.